One sample yielded the 29 T cell receptor beta chains listed below, sequenced in a study of T cells in Graves' hyperthyroidism and ophthalmopathy. RNA transcripts were the template for amplifying TCR beta CDR3 regions. The HTBI primer set drove a first-round RT-PCR of the TCR CDR3. In TCRdb, the multiplex PCR reads were re-called with MiXCR into one record per CDR3 protein. The sample carries about 53,000 distinct CDR3 sequences, about 49% recorded once. Input material: blood. All receptors derive from a woman aged 25 to 39 with Graves' ophthalmopathy.

In its sample, this clonotype was seen many times. The chain employs TRBV6-6 and TRBJ2-4; tentatively, D is TRBD2 (6 bases). This CDR3 spans 14 amino acids. Per the germline V gene, CDR1 is MNHNY and CDR2 is SVGAGI (reference sequence). V was pared by 6 bases and J by 7 bases, with 16 bases between. The CDR3 nucleotides are TGTGCCAGCAGCCCGCATGCGGGGTCGAACATTCAGTACTTC. It translates to CASSPHAGSNIQYF.

This chain connects TRBV7-6 to TRBJ2-2; D possibly corresponds to TRBD2 (5 bases). Germline CDR1 is SGHVS and CDR2 is FNYEAQ. This CDR3 contains 16 residues. Trimming removed 5 bases from V and 6 bases from J, with 19 bases in between. The DNA for the CDR3 is TGTGCCAGCAGCCTGAAGTCCGGGGTATCCCCCGGGGAGCTGTTTTTT. Its translation: CASSLKSGVSPGELFF. The full variable domain, completed using reference TRBV7-6 and TRBJ2-2, is GAGVSQSPRYKVTKRGQDVALRCDPISGHVSLYWYRQALGQGPEFLTYFNYEAQQDKSGLPNDRFSAERPEGSISTLTIQRTEQRDSAMYRCASSLKSGVSPGELFFGEGSRLTVL.

Comment on this clonotype: The CDR3 ends on some other residue instead of the conserved phenylalanine or tryptophan, so this is likely a read error. This chain links TRBV6-5 with TRBJ1-5; D gene ambiguous. The CDR3 is 15 amino acids. Germline CDR1 is MNHEY and CDR2 is SVGAGI. V was pared by 0 bases and J by 3 bases, with 9 bases between. CDR3 sequence reads: CASSYSRTDNQPQHP. In DNA, the CDR3 is TGTGCCAGCAGTTACTCTAGAACGGACAATCAGCCCCAGCATCCT.

In its sample, this clonotype was seen many times. The chain uses TRBV29-1 and TRBJ2-5; D is possibly TRBD2 (5 bases). CDR1 SQVTM and CDR2 ANQGSEA come from the germline V gene. The CDR3 consists of 15 residues. V was clipped by 3 bases and J by 5 bases, with 19 bases between them. This CDR3 reads CSVEGAGVDWETQYF. In DNA, the CDR3 is TGCAGCGTTGAGGGTGCCGGGGTTGATTGGGAGACCCAGTACTTC.

This clonotype has at least ten counts. The V and J genes are TRBV20-1 and TRBJ1-5; tentative D call: TRBD1 (6 bases). The CDR3 runs to 16 residues. V gave up 3 bases and J gave up 3 bases, with 18 bases separating them. CDR1 is DFQATT, CDR2 SNEGSKA, per germline (reference sequence). The CDR3 sequence is CSARVPGETFNQPQHF. CDR3 in DNA: TGCAGTGCTAGGGTCCCAGGGGAAACTTTCAATCAGCCCCAGCATTTT.

The chain recombines TRBV30 with TRBJ2-5, with D possibly called TRBD1 or TRBD2 (5 bases each). Trimming removed 0 bases from V and 5 bases from J, with 10 bases in between. CDR1 and CDR2 (germline): GTSNPN, SVGIG (reference sequence). The CDR3 spans 13 residues. The CDR3, as DNA: TGTGCCTGGAGTGTACGGGACGGGGAGACCCAGTACTTC. Protein: CAWSVRDGETQYF.

Notes on this clonotype: This may be a read error: a much more frequent sequence differs by one nucleotide. The chain employs TRBV5-1 and TRBJ2-1, with 7 bases matching TRBD2. The V gene's germline CDR1 is SGHRS and CDR2 YFSETQ. Trimming removed 4 bases from V and 0 bases from J; junction bases left unmatched: 4. This CDR3 comprises 15 residues. The chain's CDR3 is CASSIAGSSYNEQFF. The CDR3 DNA reads as TGCGCCAGCAGCATAGCGGGCTCCTCCTACAATGAGCAGTTCTTC.

This clonotype was counted ten times or more. The chain recombines TRBV20-1 with TRBJ2-1, with TRBD2 identical over 11 bases. Germline V gene sequence: CDR1 DFQATT, CDR2 SNEGSKA (reference sequence). V lost 5 bases to trimming and J lost 4 bases; unmatched junction nucleotides: 13. CDR3 length: 17 amino acids. DNA of the CDR3: TGCAGTGCTCCTACTAGCGGGAGAGGTCGGGTATACAATGAGCAGTTCTTC. Its translation: CSAPTSGRGRVYNEQFF.

Ten or more counts support this clonotype. The CDR3 region is CASSESSWGYTF. In DNA, the CDR3 is TGTGCCAGCAGTGAATCCTCATGGGGCTACACCTTC. This chain joins TRBV6-1 and TRBJ1-2; D is uncertain. Trimming cost V 2 bases and J 8 bases, with 9 bases left between them. The CDR3 has 12 residues. Germline V CDR1 and CDR2: MNHNS, SASEGT.

The rearrangement links TRBV29-1 to TRBJ2-5; D gene uncertain. The CDR3 consists of 12 residues. Germline CDR1 SQVTM, CDR2 ANQGSEA. Between the trimmed V and J ends, which lost 4 bases and 5 bases, there was a span of 11 bases. The chain's CDR3 is CSVGITLETQYF. CDR3 bases: TGCAGCGTTGGAATAACCCTGGAGACCCAGTACTTC.

This clonotype was counted ten times or more. The V gene is TRBV5-1, the J gene TRBJ2-6; D might be TRBD1 (6 bases). The CDR3 runs to 17 residues. V was pared by 4 bases and J by 0 bases, with 14 bases between. The V gene's germline CDR1 is SGHRS and CDR2 YFSETQ. DNA of the CDR3: TGCGCCAGCAGCCCGCAGACAGGTAGCTCTGGGGCCAACGTCCTGACTTTC. This sequence encodes CASSPQTGSSGANVLTF.

V and J are TRBV20-1 and TRBJ1-5; D is uncertain. CDR3 length: 14 amino acids. Deletions cut 0 bases from V and 1 base from J, with 7 bases between. Germline V CDR1 and CDR2: DFQATT, SNEGSKA (reference sequence). The CDR3 is CSARDLGSNQPQHF. The CDR3 region has the DNA TGCAGTGCTAGAGATCTGGGAAGCAATCAGCCCCAGCATTTT.

The rearrangement joins TRBV4-1 to TRBJ2-3; D call uncertain. Deletions cut 1 base from V and 5 bases from J, with 4 bases between. The CDR3 has 12 residues. Germline-derived CDR1 and CDR2 are MGHRA and YSYEKL. The CDR3 loop reads CASSQGGDTQYF. The CDR3 coding sequence is TGCGCCAGCAGCCAAGGAGGAGATACGCAGTATTTT.

This clonotype was recorded once. The chain carries TRBV5-1 and TRBJ2-7; no clear D gene. Germline V gives CDR1 SGHRS, CDR2 YFSETQ. The CDR3 loop spans 13 amino acids. Deletions cut 7 bases from V and 3 bases from J, with 14 bases between. CDR3 protein: CASGPSRRYEQYF. Written as DNA, the CDR3 is TGCGCCAGCGGCCCATCACGGCGCTACGAGCAGTACTTC.

This clonotype was seen repeatedly, ten times or more. The J gene is TRBJ1-2, the V gene TRBV20-1; TRBD1 agrees at 9 bases. The CDR3 totals 13 residues. Unmatched junction bases numbered 1, after V lost 1 base and J lost 4 bases. Germline V gene data show CDR1 as DFQATT and CDR2 as SNEGSKA (reference sequence). CDR3 loop: CSARGTGVYGYTF. In DNA, the CDR3 is TGCAGTGCTAGAGGGACAGGGGTCTATGGCTACACCTTC.

This clonotype was observed many times. This chain uses TRBV7-2 with TRBJ2-1; no firm D call. V was trimmed by 6 bases and J by 9 bases, leaving 9 bases between them. The CDR3 loop spans 11 amino acids. Germline V gives CDR1 SGHTA, CDR2 FQGNSA. The CDR3 sequence: CASSSSFEQFF. CDR3 DNA: TGTGCCAGCAGTTCATCGTTTGAGCAGTTCTTC.

V usage is TRBV28 and J usage is TRBJ1-1, with 12 bases fitting TRBD1. CDR1 and CDR2 (germline): MDHEN, SYDVKM. The CDR3 sequence is 16 residues long. The ends lost 6 bases at V and 6 bases at J; junction bases unmatched: 11. This chain's CDR3 is CASSQYGGQGASEAFF. For the CDR3, the DNA is TGTGCCAGCAGCCAATATGGGGGACAGGGGGCGTCTGAAGCTTTCTTT.

V is TRBV5-1 and J is TRBJ2-7; TRBD2 matches 13 bases. The CDR3 has 15 amino acids. V trimming: 0 bases; J trimming: 4 bases; junction bases outside the gene matches: 1. Germline CDR1 is SGHRS and CDR2 is YFSETQ. The CDR3 DNA reads TGCGCCAGCAGCTTGGGGGGACTAGCGGGGTACGAGCAGTACTTC. Encoded protein: CASSLGGLAGYEQYF.

This clonotype was seen a single time. V usage is TRBV20-1 and J usage is TRBJ2-1; 8 nucleotides agree with TRBD2. Germline V gene data show CDR1 as DFQATT and CDR2 as SNEGSKA (reference sequence). The CDR3 has 12 residues. V was clipped by 4 bases and J by 5 bases; unmatched bases: 1. CDR3 in amino acids: CSAIAGNNEQFF. CDR3 bases: TGCAGTGCTATAGCGGGAAACAATGAGCAGTTCTTC.

Remarks on this clonotype: A read error may account for a junction end that differs from germline. V gene TRBV20-1 combines with J gene TRBJ2-2; D unclear. The CDR3 covers 10 residues. CDR1 and CDR2 from the germline V gene are DFQATT and SNEGSKA (reference sequence). The CDR3 loop is CSANTGELFF. The CDR3 DNA reads as TGCAGTGCTAACACAGGGGAGCTGTTTTTT.

For this clonotype: One junction end disagrees with the germline gene, perhaps due to a read error. The chain recombines TRBV6-1 with TRBJ2-3; D unresolved. The CDR3 length is 15 residues. The germline V gene has CDR1 MNHNS and CDR2 SASEGT. Written as DNA, the CDR3 is TGTGCCAGCAGTGAAAGCGACACCGGGTCCGATACGCAGTTTTTT. It is translated as CASSESDTGSDTQFF.

The table lists this clonotype with many counts. A much larger clone lies a single base off, so this may be a read error. This chain joins TRBV4-1 and TRBJ2-7, with 7 bases aligning to TRBD2. The CDR3 has 14 residues. Germline CDR1 is MGHRA and CDR2 is YSYEKL. The V gene end was trimmed by 1 base and the J gene end by 6 bases; junction bases not matched to a gene: 6. This CDR3 reads CASSQGPAGREQYF. CDR3 nucleotide sequence: TGCGCCAGCAGCCAAGGACCAGCGGGACGCGAGCAGTACTTC.

This clonotype was recorded many times. CDR3 residues: CASSQAETQYF. CDR3 nucleotides: TGTGCCAGCAGCCAAGCGGAGACCCAGTACTTC. This chain connects TRBV3-1 to TRBJ2-5; D is unclear. The CDR3 contains 11 residues. The ends were cut back, 1 base at V and 5 bases at J, with 2 bases in the middle. Germline V lookup: CDR1 LGHDT, CDR2 YNNKEL (reference sequence).

To note about this clonotype: A read error is likely, as this CDR3 ends without the conserved phenylalanine or tryptophan. This chain links TRBV13 with TRBJ2-5, with D possibly being TRBD1 or TRBD2 (5 bases each). This CDR3 has 14 amino acids. Trimming took 4 bases from V and 4 from J, leaving 13 bases between them. Germline V CDR1 and CDR2: PRHDT, FYEKMQ (reference sequence). The CDR3 sequence: CASSWGRGRETQYV. CDR3 coding DNA: TGTGCCAGCAGCTGGGGACGGGGCAGAGAGACCCAGTACGTC.

This clonotype was recorded many times. The CDR3 nucleotides read TGCAGCGTTGAAGGGGGAAAAGGACTAGCGGGAAAGGAGACCCAGTACTTC. This sequence encodes CSVEGGKGLAGKETQYF. This chain connects TRBV29-1 to TRBJ2-5, with 12 positions matching TRBD2. The CDR3 length is 17 residues. Germline trimming cut 1 base from V and 5 bases from J; bases unmatched to any gene: 11. Germline assignment: CDR1 SQVTM and CDR2 ANQGSEA. The whole variable domain, filled in from reference TRBV29-1 and TRBJ2-5, reads SAVISQKPSRDICQRGTSLTIQCQVDSQVTMMFWYRQQPGQSLTLIATANQGSEATYESGFVIDKFPISRPNLTFSTLTVSNMSPEDSSIYLCSVEGGKGLAGKETQYFGPGTRLLVL.

This clonotype was observed a single time. This clone may be a read error of a much larger clone one base away. Since no conserved phenylalanine or tryptophan closes the CDR3, a read error is the likely cause. V usage is TRBV28 and J usage is TRBJ1-2, with D uncertain. Germline V gene data show CDR1 as MDHEN and CDR2 as SYDVKM. The CDR3 length is 13 residues. V lost 2 bases and J 3 bases, leaving 7 bases between the germline ends. CDR3 bases: TGTGCCAGCAGTTTAAATCCCGACTATGGCTACACCCTC. Its protein product is CASSLNPDYGYTL.

Comments on this clonotype: A read error may be the cause here, since a much bigger clone is one base away. The chain is built from TRBV28 and TRBJ2-5, with 13 bases identical to TRBD2. Germline V gene sequence: CDR1 MDHEN, CDR2 SYDVKM. J was trimmed by 7 bases and V by 5 bases; bases with no gene match: 13. This CDR3 has 17 amino acids. The CDR3 DNA is TGTGCCAGCAGTACCCGATGGACTAGCGGGAGAAAGGGGACCCAGTACTTC. Protein product: CASSTRWTSGRKGTQYF.

In its sample, this clonotype was seen many times. The J gene is TRBJ2-3, the V gene TRBV20-1, with D possibly matching TRBD2 (7 bases). V shed 6 bases and J shed 1 base, with 14 bases lying between them. Germline V gene data show CDR1 as DFQATT and CDR2 as SNEGSKA (reference sequence). The CDR3 consists of 14 residues. CDR3 sequence: CSAQLGGRTDTQYF. CDR3 sequence (DNA): TGCAGTGCCCAGCTCGGGGGGCGCACAGATACGCAGTATTTT.

On this clonotype: One junction end does not reproduce the germline sequence, and a read error may be involved. The V call is TRBV7-3, the J call TRBJ1-1; D uncertain. Germline CDR1 and CDR2: SGHTA and FQGTGA. The CDR3 has 8 residues. The CDR3 is CASSLAQF. CDR3 nucleotides: TGTGCCAGCAGCTTAGCCCAGTTT.